This entry describes one TCR beta chain. V was shortened by 6 bases and J by 5 bases, with 15 bases between the two germline ends. The length of the CDR3 is 14 residues. Germline values: CDR1 MNHEY, CDR2 SVGAGI. Some clones are missing from TCRdb's copy, which holds only in-frame ones; the method was immunoSEQ multiplex PCR. The sample has 150,000 to 200,000 clones; roughly 94% are singletons. This sample was taken from a study of T cell responses to AZD1222 COVID-19 vaccine. This clonotype originated in an adult who received the AZD1222 COVID-19 vaccine. Material: peripheral blood, obtained 28 days after the second AZD1222 dose. The chain is built from TRBV6-5 and TRBJ2-3; maybe TRBD1 (5 bases). CDR3 sequence (DNA): TGTGCCAGCAGGCCCGGCCCAGGGAAAGATACGCAGTATTTT. As protein: CASRPGPGKDTQYF.